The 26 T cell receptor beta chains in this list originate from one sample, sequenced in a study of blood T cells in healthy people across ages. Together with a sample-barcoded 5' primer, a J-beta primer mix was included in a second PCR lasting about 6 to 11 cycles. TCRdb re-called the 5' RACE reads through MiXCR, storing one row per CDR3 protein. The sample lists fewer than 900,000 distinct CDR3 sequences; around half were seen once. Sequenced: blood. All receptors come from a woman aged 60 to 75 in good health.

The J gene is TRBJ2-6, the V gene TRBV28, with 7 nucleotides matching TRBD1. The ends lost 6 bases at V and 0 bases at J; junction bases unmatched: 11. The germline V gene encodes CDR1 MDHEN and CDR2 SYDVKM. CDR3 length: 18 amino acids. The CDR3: CASSLPGTVNSGANVLTF. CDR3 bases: TGTGCCAGCAGCTTGCCCGGGACAGTCAACTCTGGGGCCAACGTCCTGACTTTC. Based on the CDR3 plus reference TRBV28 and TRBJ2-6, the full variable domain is DVKVTQSSRYLVKRTGEKVFLECVQDMDHENMFWYRQDPGLGLRLIYFSYDVKMKEKGDIPEGYSVSREKKERFSLILESASTNQTSMYLCASSLPGTVNSGANVLTFGAGSRLTVL.

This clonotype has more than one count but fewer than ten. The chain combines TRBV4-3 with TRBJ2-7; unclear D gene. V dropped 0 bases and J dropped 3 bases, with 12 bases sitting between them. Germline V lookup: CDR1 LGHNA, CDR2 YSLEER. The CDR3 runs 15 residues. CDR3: CASSQEIRQYYEQYF. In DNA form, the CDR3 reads TGCGCCAGCAGCCAAGAAATTCGGCAGTACTACGAGCAGTACTTC.

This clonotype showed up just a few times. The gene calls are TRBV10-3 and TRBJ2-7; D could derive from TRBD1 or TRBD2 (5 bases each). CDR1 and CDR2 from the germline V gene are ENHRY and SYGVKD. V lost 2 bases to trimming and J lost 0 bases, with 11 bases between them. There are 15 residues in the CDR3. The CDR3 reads CAISEEGRISYEQYF. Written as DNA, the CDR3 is TGTGCCATCAGTGAGGAGGGACGGATCTCCTACGAGCAGTACTTC.

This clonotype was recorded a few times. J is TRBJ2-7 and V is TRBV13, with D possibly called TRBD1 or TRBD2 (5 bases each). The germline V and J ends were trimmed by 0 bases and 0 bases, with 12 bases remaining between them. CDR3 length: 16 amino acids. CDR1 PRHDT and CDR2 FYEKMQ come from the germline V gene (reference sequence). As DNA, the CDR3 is TGTGCCAGCAGCTTAGGAGTGGGGGAAATCTCCTACGAGCAGTACTTC. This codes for CASSLGVGEISYEQYF.

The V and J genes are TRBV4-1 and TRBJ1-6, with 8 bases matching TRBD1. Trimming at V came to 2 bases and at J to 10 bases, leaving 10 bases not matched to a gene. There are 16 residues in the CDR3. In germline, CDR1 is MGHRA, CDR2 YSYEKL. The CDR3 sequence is CASSQPPGQVWSPLHF. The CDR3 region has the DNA TGCGCCAGCAGCCAACCCCCGGGACAGGTGTGGTCACCCCTCCACTTT.

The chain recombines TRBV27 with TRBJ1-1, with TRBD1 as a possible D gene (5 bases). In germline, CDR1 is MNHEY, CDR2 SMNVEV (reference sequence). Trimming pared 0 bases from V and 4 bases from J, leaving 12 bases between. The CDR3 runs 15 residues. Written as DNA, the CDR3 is TGTGCCAGCAGTTTATCAGGGGTGGTAAGCACTGAAGCTTTCTTT. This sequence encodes CASSLSGVVSTEAFF.

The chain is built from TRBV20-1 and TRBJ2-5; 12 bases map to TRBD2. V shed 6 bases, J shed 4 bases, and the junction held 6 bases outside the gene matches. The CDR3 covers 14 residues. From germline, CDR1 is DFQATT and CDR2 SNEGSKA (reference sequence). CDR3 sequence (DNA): TGCAGTGCCAAGACTAGCGGGAGAGGAGAGACCCAGTACTTC. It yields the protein CSAKTSGRGETQYF.

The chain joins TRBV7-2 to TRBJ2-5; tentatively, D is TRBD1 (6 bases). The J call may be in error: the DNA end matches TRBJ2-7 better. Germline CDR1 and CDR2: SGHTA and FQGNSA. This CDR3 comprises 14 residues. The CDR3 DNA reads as TGTGCCAGCAGCTTAGGGGCAGGGGAGCGCGAGCAGTACTTC. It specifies CASSLGAGEREQYF.

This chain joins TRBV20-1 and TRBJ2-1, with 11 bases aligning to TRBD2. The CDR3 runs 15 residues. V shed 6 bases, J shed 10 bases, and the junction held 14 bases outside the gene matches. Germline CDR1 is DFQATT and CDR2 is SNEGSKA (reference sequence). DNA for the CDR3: TGCAGTGCCCCTGATCCGGGACTAGCGGCCAGCGAGCAGTTCTTC. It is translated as CSAPDPGLAASEQFF.

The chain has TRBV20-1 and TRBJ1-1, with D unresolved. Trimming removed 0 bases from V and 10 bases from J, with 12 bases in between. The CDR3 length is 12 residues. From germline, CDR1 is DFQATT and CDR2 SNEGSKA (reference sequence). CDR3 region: CSARDGGRGAFF. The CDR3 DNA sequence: TGCAGTGCTAGAGATGGAGGGCGGGGAGCTTTCTTT.

The CDR3 DNA reads as TGCAGTGCTACCATACCGACAGGGAGTACAGAGACCCAGTACTTC. Its translation is CSATIPTGSTETQYF. The chain is built from TRBV20-1 and TRBJ2-5; 7 bases are a match to TRBD1. V dropped 4 bases and J dropped 4; count of bases not matched to a gene: 12. The CDR3 loop spans 15 amino acids. Per germline, CDR1 DFQATT and CDR2 SNEGSKA (reference sequence).

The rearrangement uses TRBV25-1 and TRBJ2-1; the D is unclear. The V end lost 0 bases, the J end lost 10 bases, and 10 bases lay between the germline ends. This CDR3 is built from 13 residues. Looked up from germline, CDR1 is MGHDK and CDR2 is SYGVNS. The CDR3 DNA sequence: TGTGCCAGCAGTGAATATAGGGCCAAGGAGCAGTTCTTC. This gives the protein CASSEYRAKEQFF.

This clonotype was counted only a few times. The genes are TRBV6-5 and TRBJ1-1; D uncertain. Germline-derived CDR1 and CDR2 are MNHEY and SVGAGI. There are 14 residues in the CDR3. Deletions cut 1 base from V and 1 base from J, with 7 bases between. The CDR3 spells CASSYFRENTEAFF. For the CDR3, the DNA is TGTGCCAGCAGTTACTTCCGAGAGAACACTGAAGCTTTCTTT.

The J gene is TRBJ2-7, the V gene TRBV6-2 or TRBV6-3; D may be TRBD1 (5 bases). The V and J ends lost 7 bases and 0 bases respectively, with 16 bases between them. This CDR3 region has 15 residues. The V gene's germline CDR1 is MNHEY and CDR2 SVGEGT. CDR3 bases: TGTGCCAGCAATACTCCAACGACAGTCTCCTACGAGCAGTACTTC. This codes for CASNTPTTVSYEQYF.

The chain's CDR3 is CASTRNTEAFF. DNA for the CDR3: TGTGCCAGCACCCGGAACACTGAAGCTTTCTTT. The rearrangement links TRBV6-2 or TRBV6-3 to TRBJ1-1; D is uncertain. This CDR3 comprises 11 residues. CDR1 is MNHEY and CDR2 is SVGEGT in the germline V gene. V was pared by 7 bases and J by 1 base, with 4 bases between.

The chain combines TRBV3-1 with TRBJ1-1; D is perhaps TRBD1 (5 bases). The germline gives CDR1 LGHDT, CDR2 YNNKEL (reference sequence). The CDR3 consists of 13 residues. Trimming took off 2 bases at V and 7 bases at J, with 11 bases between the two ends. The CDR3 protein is CASSQLGENEAFF. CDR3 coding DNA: TGTGCCAGCAGCCAACTAGGGGAGAATGAAGCTTTCTTT.

The CDR3, as DNA: TGTGCCAGCAGCTTACGTCGGCAGGGGGCCACTGAAGCTTTCTTT. It codes for CASSLRRQGATEAFF. The chain has TRBV7-9 and TRBJ1-1; 8 positions agree with TRBD1. V trimming: 2 bases; J trimming: 4 bases; junction bases outside the gene matches: 6. The CDR3 has 15 residues. The germline V gene encodes CDR1 SEHNR and CDR2 FQNEAQ (reference sequence).

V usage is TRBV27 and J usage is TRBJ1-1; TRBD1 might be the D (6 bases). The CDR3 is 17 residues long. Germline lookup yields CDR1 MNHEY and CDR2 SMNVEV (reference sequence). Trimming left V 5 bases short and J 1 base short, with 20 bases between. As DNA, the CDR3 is TGTGCCAGCAGTACCTGGACAGCGCTAACCTCGAACACTGAAGCTTTCTTT. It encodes CASSTWTALTSNTEAFF.

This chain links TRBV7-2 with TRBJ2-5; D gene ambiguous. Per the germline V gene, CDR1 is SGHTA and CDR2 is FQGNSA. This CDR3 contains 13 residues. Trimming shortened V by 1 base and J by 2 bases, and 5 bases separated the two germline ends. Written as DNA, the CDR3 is TGTGCCAGCAGCTTAGAGGAGCAAGAGACCCAGTACTTC. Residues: CASSLEEQETQYF.

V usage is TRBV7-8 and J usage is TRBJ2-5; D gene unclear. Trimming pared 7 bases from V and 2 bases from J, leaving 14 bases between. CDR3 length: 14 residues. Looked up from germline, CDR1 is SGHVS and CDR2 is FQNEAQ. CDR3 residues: CASKKVTNQETQYF. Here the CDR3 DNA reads TGTGCCAGCAAGAAGGTCACAAATCAAGAGACCCAGTACTTC.

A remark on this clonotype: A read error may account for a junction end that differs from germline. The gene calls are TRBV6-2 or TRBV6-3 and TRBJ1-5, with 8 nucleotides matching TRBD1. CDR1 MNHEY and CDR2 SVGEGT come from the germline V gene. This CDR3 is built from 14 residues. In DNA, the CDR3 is TGTGCCAGCATCAGACAGGGGACGGCTTTACCCCCCCACTTT. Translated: CASIRQGTALPPHF.

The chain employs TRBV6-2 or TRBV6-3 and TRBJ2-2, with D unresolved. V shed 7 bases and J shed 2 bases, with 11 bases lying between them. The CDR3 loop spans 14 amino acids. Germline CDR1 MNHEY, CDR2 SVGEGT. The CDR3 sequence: CASKDDINTGELFF. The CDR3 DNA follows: TGTGCCAGCAAGGACGACATCAACACCGGGGAGCTGTTTTTT.

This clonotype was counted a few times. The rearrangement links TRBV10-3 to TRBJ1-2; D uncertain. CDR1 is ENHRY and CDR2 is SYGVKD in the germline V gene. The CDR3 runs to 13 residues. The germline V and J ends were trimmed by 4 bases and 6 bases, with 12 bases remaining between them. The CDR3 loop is CAISAGLSDGYTF. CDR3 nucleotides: TGTGCCATCAGTGCCGGACTATCCGATGGCTACACCTTC.

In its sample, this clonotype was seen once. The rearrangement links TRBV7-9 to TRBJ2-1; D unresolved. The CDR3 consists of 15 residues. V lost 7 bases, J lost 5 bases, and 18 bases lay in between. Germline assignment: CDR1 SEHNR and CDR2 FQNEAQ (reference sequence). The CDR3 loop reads CASTSPARGDNEQFF. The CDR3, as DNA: TGTGCCAGCACCTCCCCGGCTAGAGGCGACAATGAGCAGTTCTTC.

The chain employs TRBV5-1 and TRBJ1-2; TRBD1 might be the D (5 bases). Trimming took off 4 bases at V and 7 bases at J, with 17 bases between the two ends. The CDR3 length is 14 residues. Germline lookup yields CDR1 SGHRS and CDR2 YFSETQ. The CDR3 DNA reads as TGCGCCAGCAGCCAAGGGACGGTTGGCTGTGGCTACACCTTC. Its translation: CASSQGTVGCGYTF.

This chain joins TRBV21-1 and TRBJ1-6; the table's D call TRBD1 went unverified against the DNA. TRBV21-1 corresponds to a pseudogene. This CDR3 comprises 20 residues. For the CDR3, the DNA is TGTGCCAGCAGCATTTTTTTTTTGGCGGGAAGCAAGGGGGATAATTCACCCCTCCACTTT. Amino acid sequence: CASSIFFLAGSKGDNSPLHF.